This T cell receptor beta chain was sequenced during a study of beta chain features in type 1 diabetes. This clone was seen more than once but under ten times. As yet, its antigen is unknown. Reverse transcription of all isolated RNA meant that expressed TCRB transcripts were sequenced. The protocol was immunoSEQ multiplex PCR, while the TCRdb copy is restricted to in-frame clones and leaves out a portion. The sample shows hundreds of thousands of clones, roughly an eighth of them seen only once. The CDR3 covers 20 residues. Study conclusions and caveats: All four CD4+ subsets from Type 1 diabetes patients carried moderately but significantly shorter TCRB CDR3s.

It was via CD45RO/CCR7/CD25/CD127/CD95/CD27 that CD4+ naive, central memory, regulatory and stem cell-like memory cells were sorted. This rearrangement joins TRBV21-1 to TRBJ2-2; TRBD1 was called by the table and not checked on the DNA. TRBV21-1 is listed as a pseudogene. Sequenced sample: naive CD4+ T cells from blood. This clonotype was obtained from a man between 18 and 35 years old with type 1 diabetes. The CDR3: CASSNPSSFVQGAHTGELFF. The CDR3 nucleotides read TGTGCCAGCAGCAACCCGTCCTCCTTCGTGCAGGGGGCGCACACCGGGGAGCTGTTTTTT.